The following is a TCR beta chain sequence with its context. Only a few counts were recorded for this clonotype. This clone's antigen is unknown. No much larger clone exists at a distance of one base, and base qualities are not known. The sample was run on an Illumina NovaSeq 6000. TCR cDNA was synthesized by 5'RACE template switching, through which a universal primer site and unique molecular identifiers were introduced. cDNA synthesis was primed from both the TCR alpha and TCR beta constant segments. Library amplification involved two PCR steps, and the second step added sample barcodes and sequencing adapters. Sequencing of libraries was done on Illumina HiSeq 2500 (2x100 bp) or NovaSeq (2x150 bp). From the authors' description of their analysis: Demultiplexing of reads and collapsing into UMI consensus sequences were performed with MIGEC, and V(D)J alignment was carried out with MiXCR. Using edgeR on replicate PBMC samples, clonotypes were called vaccine-responding if FDR was below 0.01 and the log2 fold change was above 5 up to day 15. Each bulk clonotype was labeled CD4 or CD8 based on which sequenced repertoire, CD4 or CD8, contained the clonotype at higher abundance. TCRdb trimmed public reads at Q25 via fastp, called clones via MiXCR and kept in-frame beta chains. One record per CDR3 amino acid sequence lists the most common genes and DNA. The V and J calls were not made by the authors but by TCRdb's processing. This sample comprises approximately 250,000 distinct CDR3 sequences, approximately 3.5% of them detected only once. Around 19% of the sample is held by the ten biggest clonotypes.

Sequences ENHRY (CDR1) and SYGVKD (CDR2) are obtained from the germline V gene. Germline trimming: 7 bases from V, 3 bases from J; junction bases outside gene matches: 6. The CDR3 contains 13 residues, cysteine and phenylalanine counted. Only the CDR3 portion is preserved as DNA: 39 bases, with reading frame beginning at the first base. Per the publication, the treatment or condition label means: live attenuated yellow fever vaccine strain. At each blood-draw timepoint, two biological replicates of bulk PBMCs were collected. A standard Ficoll-Paque protocol was used to isolate PBMCs from peripheral blood. TriZol was used to extract RNA from bulk PBMCs, from CD4 and CD8 fractions, and from dextramer-positive and dextramer-negative fractions. This entry is derived from a study of T cells after yellow fever vaccination (dated by TCRdb to about 2019). Background on the whole study: The SMART-Seq v4 Ultra Low Input RNA kit was used to prepare libraries from fractions with low cell numbers. To track T-cell clones before and after primary and booster YFV17D yellow fever vaccination, bulk TCR alpha and beta repertoires were sequenced longitudinally. The cohort comprised two healthy male donors, one aged 18 to 30 and one aged 30 to 40 years. Bulk PBMC replicates and cell subsets were isolated from blood drawn at multiple timepoints before and after both primary and secondary immunization. General conclusions and limits of the study: A small fraction of clonotypes showed up in both the CD4 and CD8 compartments, probably as a result of convergent recombination. Computational filtering was needed because FACS-sorted repertoires could contain abundant contaminating clonotypes from the bulk population. Only two donors were included in the study, so the extent to which the findings can be generalized is limited. After the booster, most of the clones that had expanded following primary vaccination were detected again (around 97% of CD4 and around 90% of CD8), which suggests that memory was broadly maintained. The secondary T-cell response was found to be weaker but faster than the primary response, with a peak reached on day 5 rather than on day 15.

The chain was built from TRBV10-3 and TRBJ2-7; 7 bases in the middle match TRBD1. The source of this sequence is a man between 18 and 35 years old who received the YFV17D yellow fever vaccine. The sequences come from PBMCs, collected 15 days after the yellow fever booster vaccination. The CDR3 corresponds to CAINGQDNYEQYF. The bases are TGTGCCATCAACGGACAGGACAACTACGAGCAGTACTTC.